This TCR beta chain was sequenced during a study of Graves' ophthalmopathy and Graves' hyperthyroidism. Per germline, CDR1 LGHNA and CDR2 YSLEER. With V trimmed by 7 bases and J by 1 base, 8 bases remained unmatched. This CDR3 has 15 amino acids. A 10 ml volume of fresh peripheral blood provided the PBMCs. This clonotype was seen ten or more times. Amplification of TCR beta CDR3 regions used RNA transcripts. HTBI-primed RT-PCR formed the first round, and a multiplex PCR formed the second. TCRdb itself ran the multiplex PCR reads through MiXCR, one entry per CDR3 protein. The repertoire holds around 400,000 distinct CDR3 sequences, with around 17% as singletons.

The receptor was isolated from a young woman with Graves' ophthalmopathy. The sequenced sample was peripheral blood. The gene calls are TRBV4-3 and TRBJ1-1; TRBD1 aligns across 8 bases. CDR3 nucleotides: TGCGCCAGCACAAAATTGACAGGGGCGAACACTGAAGCTTTCTTT. Translation: CASTKLTGANTEAFF.